A single TCR beta chain is shown here with its context. As yet, its antigen is unknown. This record comes from a study of siplizumab effects on memory and regulatory T cells. Points from the study as a whole: The majority of clones, roughly 80-96% of proliferating CD4+ or CD8+ clones, lacked an assignable naive or memory phenotype. On average, under 70% of mappable alloreactive CD4+ clones were Treg-derived under siplizumab, against 25% to 30% in controls. Siplizumab, the agent tested, significantly reduced alloreactive sequences traceable to unstimulated CD4+ memory cells.

From germline, CDR1 is MNHEY and CDR2 SVGAGI. The trim removed 0 bases at V and 14 bases at J, leaving 4 bases unmatched. This CDR3 spans 13 amino acids. Using immunoSEQ multiplex PCR, the repertoire was profiled, and TCRdb retains in-frame clones only, with some absent. The sample lists 70,000 to 90,000 clones; 93% were seen once. The TCR comes from a human donor in good health. The V call is TRBV6-5, the J call TRBJ2-1; 10 bases line up with TRBD2. The sequenced sample consisted of CD8+ T cells sorted from blood. The CDR3 spells CASSYSRLAGEFF. Here the CDR3 DNA reads TGTGCCAGCAGTTACTCTCGGCTAGCGGGGGAGTTCTTC.